A selection of T cell receptor beta chains follows, all from one sample in a study of blood T cell repertoires in COVID-19. Profiling relied on immunoSEQ multiplex PCR, and the TCRdb table lists in-frame clones only, not all of them. This sample has fewer than 300,000 clones; 88% occur once, and the top ten carry around 0.91%. The sequenced sample was peripheral blood. These receptors all come from a woman between 40 and 50 years old who had recovered from COVID-19. Both conserved end residues are part of each CDR3. A D gene is named only where the DNA matches it firmly.

D: TRBD2
V: TRBV18
CDR3: CASSPLAGGGETQYF

D: TRBD2
V: TRBV20-1
CDR3: CSASGRRGTYEQYF

D: TRBD1
V: TRBV18
CDR3: CASSPLFNRGLSGDGYTF

D: .
V: TRBV28
CDR3: CASSSPPGRGNEQFF

D: TRBD1
V: TRBV29-1
CDR3: CSVQGARGNTEAFF

D: .
V: TRBV19
CDR3: CASSMWGRNTEAFF

D: .
V: TRBV27
CDR3: CASSRGAEGVGTEAFF

D: TRBD2
V: TRBV4-2
CDR3: CASSQVTSGANYEQYF

D: .
V: TRBV5-8
CDR3: CASSLGHEQFF

D: TRBD2
V: TRBV7-2
CDR3: CASSLGGLAGGGTGELFF

D: .
V: TRBV5-1
CDR3: CASSPGGALNYGYTF

D: TRBD1
V: TRBV19
CDR3: CASSHGTAQETQYF

D: .
V: TRBV5-6
CDR3: CASSPGGAGAGGELFF

D: .
V: TRBV12-3/TRBV12-4
CDR3: CAGRRGGGNTIYF

D: .
V: TRBV9
CDR3: CASSPQGKDGAEAFF

D: .
V: TRBV5-1
CDR3: CASSLDGTVGRNQPQHF

D: .
V: TRBV6-1
CDR3: CASSEGGQTAEAFF

D: TRBD1
V: TRBV4-1
CDR3: CASSQARQGAYEQYF

D: TRBD2
V: TRBV3-1/TRBV3-2
CDR3: CASSQGLAGVGEQYF

D: .
V: TRBV5-6
CDR3: CASSPRMGAGRAGNTIYF

D: .
V: TRBV11-3
CDR3: CASSLGYWYGYTF

D: .
V: TRBV2
CDR3: CASSDPGGGGSPLHF

D: TRBD1
V: TRBV5-1
CDR3: CASSLVGQGRTEAFF

D: .
V: TRBV6-2/TRBV6-3
CDR3: CASSAQGPGELFF

D: TRBD1
V: TRBV5-8
CDR3: CASSPYQGAGVEAFF

D: .
V: TRBV6-5
CDR3: CASSYRAGNSPLHF

D: .
V: TRBV19
CDR3: CASSSYPSGSYNSPLHF

D: .
V: TRBV11-2
CDR3: CASSLVVEAWEKLFF

D: .
V: TRBV4-3
CDR3: CASSHWEGGRGNEQFF

D: TRBD1
V: TRBV6-5
CDR3: CASSSPGQREKLFF

D: .
V: TRBV4-2
CDR3: CASSQETQGRQPQHF

D: .
V: TRBV19
CDR3: CASRAGETSNQPQHF

D: TRBD1
V: TRBV7-9
CDR3: CASSFQQGVAGNTIYF

D: .
V: TRBV10-3
CDR3: CAIGRVQETQYF

D: TRBD1
V: TRBV29-1
CDR3: CSARQGGLYGYTF

D: TRBD1
V: TRBV3-1/TRBV3-2
CDR3: CASSPEDRPYSGYTF

D: .
V: TRBV7-6
CDR3: CASSLGSGTYNEQFF

D: .
V: TRBV19
CDR3: CASSMAGGEAFF

D: .
V: TRBV4-3
CDR3: CASSQTGMNTEAFF

D: .
V: TRBV19
CDR3: CASSIVGSSYEQYF

D: .
V: TRBV30
CDR3: CAWSSGFNEKLFF

D: .
V: TRBV4-3
CDR3: CASSQWRGLEAFF

D: .
V: TRBV5-1
CDR3: CASSLPGGEQFF

D: .
V: TRBV18
CDR3: CASSPTRDIPSLF

D: .
V: TRBV6-5
CDR3: CASIGQGRAYGYTF

D: .
V: TRBV7-2
CDR3: CASSSRGGAEAFF

D: .
V: TRBV5-5
CDR3: CASSLGQVGAHNEQFF

D: TRBD1
V: TRBV30
CDR3: CAWSVGDRVLETQYF

D: TRBD2
V: TRBV27
CDR3: CASSSMGLADGNEQFF

D: .
V: TRBV9
CDR3: CASSVAQGGYEQYF

D: TRBD1
V: TRBV7-2
CDR3: CASSSGQGHTGELFF

D: .
V: TRBV10-2
CDR3: CASSEGAVSYNEQFF

D: .
V: TRBV5-1
CDR3: CASSPTGGAPTNEKLFF

D: TRBD2
V: TRBV20-1
CDR3: CSASGGTIEQYF

D: .
V: TRBV7-9
CDR3: CASSPSMSGVGANVLTF

D: .
V: TRBV24-1
CDR3: CATSATGGNTIYF

D: .
V: TRBV30
CDR3: CAWSRGATNEKLFF